This TCR beta chain was retrieved from a study of T cell responses to AZD1222 COVID-19 vaccine (dated by TCRdb to about 2021). Background for the entire study: A total of about 230 trial participants underwent TCR sequencing, of whom 207 received two doses of AZD1222 and about 26 received two doses of the MenACWY control vaccine. Trial participants were enrolled by age into subgroups of 18-55, 56-69 and 70-plus years, and about 150, 27 and 61 TCR-sequenced participants, respectively, were included in these subgroups.

The CDR3 regions of human TCRbeta chains were analyzed by immunosequencing. Processing in the source paper ran as follows. TCRs in the repertoires were matched against a reference library of SARS-CoV-2-specific TCRs that had been generated with the MIRA antigen-specificity platform. Breadth was defined as the fraction of unique TCRs that were SARS-CoV-2-associated, and depth was defined as the fraction of total T cells that were SARS-CoV-2-associated. Using the MIRA data, each spike-specific TCR was mapped to the spike region that the TCR reacts to and placed in a CD4 or CD8 class. Log10-transformed breadth and depth values were compared by one-way ANOVA with Sidak's multiple comparisons tests. The source is immuneACCESS, and TCRdb retained only in-frame sequences with V and J called. Part of the clones is not carried over; for the studies checked, unresolved V genes explain less than half of this, and the remainder is unexplained. That table supplies the V and J calls and clone size; D and trimming were determined from the DNA. For this sample the table gives fewer than 110,000 clones, of which roughly 90% were detected only once. The ten largest account for 8.5% to 10% of the sample.

Read against the paper, the sample's time point label means: about 28 days (+/-7) after the second vaccine dose. AZD1222 recipients given second doses at about 4 weeks or at about 12 weeks were pooled, since spike-specific TCR depth and breadth were not found to differ between the two schedules. Samples from vaccinated people were obtained from the UK trials COV001 and COV002, which included a single-blind randomized controlled phase 2/3 trial of AZD1222 (ChAdOx1 nCoV-19) in healthy adults. For TCRbeta chain sequencing, PBMC samples were collected from trial participants at day 0 and at day 28 after the second dose. Overall study outcomes, separate from this receptor: A significant rise in spike-specific TCR breadth and depth was observed after two AZD1222 doses relative to day 0 and relative to MenACWY recipients. Conclusions about previously exposed vaccinees are limited, since just six or seven AZD1222 recipients were seropositive for SARS-CoV-2 at baseline. Reportedly, almost half of the unique spike-specific TCRs recognized epitopes lying outside the regions that are mutated in the B.1.351 and B.1.1.7 variants. Because no day 14 peak-response samples were available, repertoires were characterized only after the peak T cell response. The whole spike protein was spanned by vaccine-associated CD4 TCRs, and dominant responses were seen in regions 160-218 and 743-854. In the small 56-69-year group, the increase in depth fell short of significance, most likely because of low power. Participants were mostly white British, with more females than males. The authors suggested clonal diversity may have been underestimated.

Points on this clone: It has no known antigen specificity. No much larger clone is present one base from it, and per-base qualities are unavailable.

The junction shows trimming of 7 bases on V and 3 bases on J, plus 23 bases between the germline ends. Inclusive of the bounding cysteine and phenylalanine, the CDR3 is 17 residues long. Of the read, only the CDR3 DNA is kept; its 51 bases are in frame from base 1. CDR1 KGHDR and CDR2 SFDVKD are derived from the germline V gene. The material sequenced was peripheral blood, taken 28 days after the second AZD1222 dose. This TCR was recovered from an adult who received the AZD1222 COVID-19 vaccine. The chain joins TRBV24-1 to TRBJ1-2, with no confidently assigned D gene. CDR3 region: CATRQNADTSPHYGYTF. The DNA sequence is TGTGCCACCAGACAAAACGCAGATACTTCTCCCCACTATGGCTACACCTTC.